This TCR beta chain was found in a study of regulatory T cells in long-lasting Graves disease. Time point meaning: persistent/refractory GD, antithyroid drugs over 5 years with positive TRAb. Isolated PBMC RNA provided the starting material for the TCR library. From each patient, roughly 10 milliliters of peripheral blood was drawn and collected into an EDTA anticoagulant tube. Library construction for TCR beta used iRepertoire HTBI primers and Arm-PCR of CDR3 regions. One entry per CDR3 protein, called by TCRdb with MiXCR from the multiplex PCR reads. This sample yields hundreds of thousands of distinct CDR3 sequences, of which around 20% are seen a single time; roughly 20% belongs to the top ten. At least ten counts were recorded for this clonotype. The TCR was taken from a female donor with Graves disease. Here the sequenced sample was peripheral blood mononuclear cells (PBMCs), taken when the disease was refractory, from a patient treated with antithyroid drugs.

The CDR3 is CAIGGGYDEQFF. The CDR3 DNA follows: TGTGCCATCGGGGGAGGGTACGATGAGCAGTTCTTC. This sequence joins TRBV10-3 and TRBJ2-1, with 7 bases matching TRBD2. Germline V gives CDR1 ENHRY, CDR2 SYGVKD. V shed 8 bases and J 8 bases; nucleotides not matched to a gene: 6. There are 12 residues in the CDR3.